This TCR beta chain appears in the sequencing data of a study of post-analysis software for immune sequencing data. Points from the study as a whole: Four to six TRBV segments were significantly more frequent in patients than in controls. TRBV5-6, TRBV5-1 and TRBV20-1 were among these segments.

This CDR3 has 16 amino acids. CDR1 is MDHEN, CDR2 SYDVKM, per germline. V lost 5 bases, J lost 9 bases, and 17 bases stayed unmatched. This clonotype was observed a few times. Its antigen is as yet unknown. The TCR beta cDNA libraries contained unique molecular identifiers. TCRdb recomputed calls from the PCR reads with MiXCR, one row per CDR3 protein. Here the sample spans about half a million distinct CDR3 sequences, around 34% being singletons. V is TRBV28 and J is TRBJ1-2, with 8 bases that match TRBD1. The clonotype was recovered from a girl aged 2 to 17 with multiple sclerosis. Material for sequencing was blood. In nucleotides, the CDR3 is TGTGCCAGCAGTCTCAGACAGGGGCCAGGGTTACTTCGCTACACCTTC. This translates into CASSLRQGPGLLRYTF.